One sample yielded the 24 T cell receptor beta chains listed below, sequenced in a study of cytomegalovirus exposure and HLA in healthy donors. PCR used 60 Vbeta primers and 13 Jbeta primers. Clones were read by immunoSEQ multiplex PCR, and TCRdb kept only the in-frame ones, dropping some. This sample has some 80,000 clones; over 75% occur once, and the top ten carry around 3.4%. Source material: PBMCs. Source of these receptors: a middle-aged man in good health and CMV-seronegative.

The CDR3 coding sequence is TGTGCCAGCTCACCTCGTTTGGGGGCTGGGAATGAGCAGTTCTTC. This encodes CASSPRLGAGNEQFF. The chain uses TRBV18 and TRBJ2-1; D perhaps matches TRBD1 (6 bases). This CDR3 has 15 residues. Germline V gene lookup returns CDR1 KGHSH and CDR2 LQKENI. Deletions cut 3 bases from V and 7 bases from J, with 16 bases between.

Here the CDR3 DNA reads TGTGCCAGCAGCCCCCAGACAGGGGGCGTTGAGAAACTGTTTTTT. Translated: CASSPQTGGVEKLFF. The J gene is TRBJ1-4, the V gene TRBV11-2; 10 bases map to TRBD1. This CDR3 contains 15 residues. Germline V CDR1 and CDR2: SGHAT, FQNNGV. V shed 5 bases and J 11 bases; nucleotides not matched to a gene: 11.

The rearrangement links TRBV28 to TRBJ2-1; the match to TRBD2 covers 8 bases. The CDR3 has 15 amino acids. The V segment lost 3 bases and the J segment 7 bases; nucleotides outside the gene matches: 8. Germline V gene lookup returns CDR1 MDHEN and CDR2 SYDVKM. CDR3 amino acids: CASSLFGGVPNEQFF. DNA of the CDR3: TGTGCCAGCAGTTTGTTCGGGGGGGTACCGAATGAGCAGTTCTTC.

This chain links TRBV27 with TRBJ1-6, with TRBD1 matching 11 bases. With 6 bases clipped from V and 5 bases from J, the junction kept 9 bases outside the gene matches. The CDR3 totals 17 residues. CDR1 and CDR2 (germline): MNHEY, SMNVEV (reference sequence). This chain's CDR3 is CASSRGTGGSDNSPLHF. The CDR3 DNA reads as TGTGCCAGCAGCAGGGGGACAGGGGGGTCGGATAATTCACCCCTCCACTTT.

This chain uses TRBV5-5 with TRBJ2-3; 12 nucleotides match TRBD2. Unmatched junction bases numbered 3, after V lost 4 bases and J lost 0 bases. Looked up from germline, CDR1 is SGHKS and CDR2 is YYEKEE (reference sequence). The CDR3 length is 16 residues. DNA for the CDR3: TGTGCCAGCAGCCGAGGACTAGCGGGGAGCACAGATACGCAGTATTTT. Encoded protein: CASSRGLAGSTDTQYF.

CDR3 DNA: TGCGCCAGCAGTCTAGACAGCTCCACGGCCACTGAAGCTTTCTTT. Its translation: CASSLDSSTATEAFF. The chain employs TRBV5-1 and TRBJ1-1; D might be TRBD1 (5 bases). Per germline, CDR1 SGHRS and CDR2 YFSETQ. V lost 5 bases and J 4 bases, leaving 18 bases between the germline ends. The CDR3 spans 15 residues. Complete variable domain (other parts from reference TRBV5-1 and TRBJ1-1): KAGVTQTPRYLIKTRGQQVTLSCSPISGHRSVSWYQQTPGQGLQFLFEYFSETQRNKGNFPGRFSGRQFSNSRSEMNVSTLELGDSALYLCASSLDSSTATEAFFGQGTRLTVV.

There are a few counts of this clone. The chain is built from TRBV7-6 and TRBJ2-1; a weak D match, TRBD2 (5 bases). Germline V gives CDR1 SGHVS, CDR2 FNYEAQ. The V and J ends lost 5 bases and 12 bases respectively, with 14 bases between them. The CDR3 contains 12 residues. This CDR3 reads CASSPGLSRQFF. CDR3 bases: TGTGCCAGCAGCCCGGGATTGTCAAGGCAGTTCTTC.

The J gene is TRBJ2-5, the V gene TRBV2; possible D gene TRBD1, 6 bases. Germline CDR1 SNHLY, CDR2 FYNNEI. The CDR3 sequence is 16 residues long. Trimming took 0 bases from V and 4 from J, leaving 15 bases between them. The CDR3 reads CASSEAQASRGETQYF. CDR3 coding DNA: TGTGCCAGCAGTGAAGCGCAGGCTAGCAGGGGAGAGACCCAGTACTTC.

The chain recombines TRBV18 with TRBJ1-3; 8 bases are a match to TRBD1. This CDR3 comprises 16 residues. The V gene's germline CDR1 is KGHSH and CDR2 LQKENI. V lost 6 bases and J lost 0; bases outside the gene matches: 7. CDR3 protein: CASSAGTGDSGNTIYF. CDR3 bases: TGTGCCAGCTCGGCAGGGACAGGTGACTCTGGAAACACCATATATTTT.

This clone occurred once. This chain connects TRBV7-9 to TRBJ1-1, with TRBD1 identical over 7 bases. The germline V gene encodes CDR1 SEHNR and CDR2 FQNEAQ (reference sequence). V dropped 5 bases and J dropped 2; count of bases not matched to a gene: 8. The CDR3 is 15 amino acids. Here the CDR3 reads CASSRRQGENTEAFF. The CDR3 nucleotides read TGTGCCAGCAGCCGCCGTCAGGGGGAAAACACTGAAGCTTTCTTT.

The CDR3 loop is CAISESEASEDSVGELFF. CDR3 DNA: TGTGCCATCAGTGAATCGGAAGCTAGCGAAGACTCGGTCGGGGAGCTGTTTTTT. V usage is TRBV10-3 and J usage is TRBJ2-2, with a tentative D call TRBD2 (6 bases). Germline V gene lookup returns CDR1 ENHRY and CDR2 SYGVKD. The V end was cut by 3 bases, the J end by 7 bases, with 24 bases between. The CDR3 length is 18 residues.

On this clone: The junction does not match germline at one end; this may be a read error. V usage is TRBV7-9 and J usage is TRBJ2-5; possible D gene TRBD2, 6 bases. This CDR3 has 12 amino acids. Germline CDR1 and CDR2: SEHNR and FQNEAQ (reference sequence). The CDR3 is CAGSPPEGTQYF. The CDR3 DNA sequence: TGTGCCGGCAGTCCCCCGGAGGGGACCCAGTACTTC.

This chain links TRBV19 with TRBJ2-5; D might be TRBD1 (5 bases). V lost 5 bases and J 8 bases, leaving 15 bases between the germline ends. The V gene's germline CDR1 is LNHDA and CDR2 SQIVND (reference sequence). The CDR3 extends over 13 amino acids. As DNA, the CDR3 is TGTGCCAGTAGTGATCAGGGAAGGTCAACCCAGTACTTC. It codes for CASSDQGRSTQYF.

Only a few counts were recorded for this clone. The rearrangement links TRBV21-1 to TRBJ2-4; the listed D gene, TRBD1, was not tested against the DNA. TRBV21-1 is a listed pseudogene. CDR3 length: 17 residues. The CDR3, as DNA: TGTGCCAGCAGCCCCAATGGGATAGGGGAAAGCAAAAACATTCAGTACTTC. Its protein is CASSPNGIGESKNIQYF.

The chain employs TRBV28 and TRBJ2-3; D is unresolved. The CDR3 is made up of 14 amino acids. The germline V and J ends were trimmed by 7 bases and 4 bases, with 15 bases remaining between them. The germline CDR1 and CDR2 sequences are MDHEN and SYDVKM. CDR3 loop: CASTLSVTPDTQYF. The CDR3 DNA reads as TGTGCCAGCACCCTCAGCGTGACCCCAGATACGCAGTATTTT.

CDR3 sequence reads: CASSLLPWTSRYNEQFF. CDR3 DNA: TGTGCCAGCAGCCTCCTCCCCTGGACTAGCAGGTACAATGAGCAGTTCTTC. V and J are TRBV7-9 and TRBJ2-1, with TRBD2 matching 8 bases. The trim removed 5 bases at V and 4 bases at J, leaving 13 bases unmatched. This CDR3 region has 17 residues. Germline loops: CDR1 SEHNR, CDR2 FQNEAQ (reference sequence).

This chain joins TRBV7-8 and TRBJ1-2, with D possibly being TRBD1 (5 bases). The germline gives CDR1 SGHVS, CDR2 FQNEAQ. This CDR3 is 16 amino acids long. Trimming cost V 5 bases and J 7 bases, with 23 bases left between them. The CDR3 sequence: CASSLGRTLPRRGYTF. In nucleotides, the CDR3 is TGTGCCAGCAGCCTTGGGCGGACACTACCTCGGCGTGGCTACACCTTC.

This clone occurred once. The chain uses TRBV29-1 and TRBJ1-1; D is possibly TRBD1 (6 bases). Germline V gives CDR1 SQVTM, CDR2 ANQGSEA. CDR3 length equals 13 residues. V was clipped by 6 bases and J by 1 base, with 12 bases between them. The CDR3 is CSVSGQTNTEAFF. The DNA for the CDR3 is TGCAGCGTCAGCGGACAGACGAACACTGAAGCTTTCTTT.

CDR3 in DNA: TGTGCCAGCAGTTTAGATCCCCTAAGCTACGAGCAGTACTTC. As protein: CASSLDPLSYEQYF. V and J are TRBV28 and TRBJ2-7, with no clear D. Trimming removed 2 bases from V and 3 bases from J, with 11 bases in between. The CDR3 is 14 residues long. CDR1 is MDHEN, CDR2 SYDVKM, per germline.

This rearrangement joins TRBV2 to TRBJ2-5; D might be TRBD1 (6 bases). Trimming pared 10 bases from V and 3 bases from J, leaving 18 bases between. Germline V CDR1 and CDR2: SNHLY, FYNNEI. CDR3 length: 14 residues. This CDR3 is CANNRPGAEETQYF. CDR3 nucleotides: TGTGCCAACAACAGACCAGGGGCGGAAGAGACCCAGTACTTC. The full variable domain, with the rest looked up from reference TRBV2 and TRBJ2-5, is EPEVTQTPSHQVTQMGQEVILRCVPISNHLYFYWYRQILGQKVEFLVSFYNNEISEKSEIFDDQFSVERPDGSNFTLKIRSTKLEDSAMYFCANNRPGAEETQYFGPGTRLLVL.

V gene TRBV9 combines with J gene TRBJ1-5; the match to TRBD1 covers 8 bases. After removal of 4 bases from V and 9 bases from J, the junction contained 9 bases not matched to a gene. CDR1 and CDR2 (germline): SGDLS, YYNGEE. The length of the CDR3 is 14 residues. The CDR3 bases are TGTGCCAGCAGCTCGGGACAGGACCGCTGGCCCCAGCATTTT. Translation: CASSSGQDRWPQHF.

The gene calls are TRBV5-6 and TRBJ1-2; D is unresolved. V was cut by 4 bases and J by 6 bases, with 19 bases left in between. Germline V CDR1 and CDR2: SGHDT, YYEEEE. This CDR3 is 15 amino acids long. The CDR3 sequence is CASSPGRGMRNGYTF. DNA of the CDR3: TGTGCCAGCAGCCCCGGACGGGGAATGAGAAATGGCTACACCTTC.

The gene calls are TRBV7-9 and TRBJ2-5; the match to TRBD1 covers 7 bases. The end of the DNA is better explained by TRBJ2-7, so the J call may be wrong. The CDR3 is 12 amino acids. Germline V gene sequence: CDR1 SEHNR, CDR2 FQNEAQ (reference sequence). Here the CDR3 reads CASSEQGSEQYF. Written as DNA, the CDR3 is TGTGCCAGCAGCGAACAGGGGTCCGAGCAGTACTTC.

This chain uses TRBV2 with TRBJ1-2; D uncertain. The CDR3 runs 14 residues. Trimming shortened V by 5 bases and J by 2 bases, and 12 bases separated the two germline ends. The germline V gene has CDR1 SNHLY and CDR2 FYNNEI. DNA of the CDR3: TGTGCCAGCAGTCCCCCCGGGAGGAACTATGGCTACACCTTC. Amino acids: CASSPPGRNYGYTF.